What follows are 5 T cell receptor beta chains derived from one specimen sequenced in a study of cytomegalovirus exposure and HLA in healthy donors. Both 60 Vbeta primers and 13 Jbeta primers went into the PCR. TCRdb keeps only in-frame clones here, not all; method: immunoSEQ multiplex PCR. The profile shows around 130,000 clones, 70% to 85% of them singletons. The source material was PBMCs. These receptors were taken from a woman aged 18-29 years in good health and CMV-seropositive.

In its sample, this clone was seen once. This chain joins TRBV7-9 and TRBJ2-2, with TRBD1 matching over 9 bases. J lost 5 bases, V lost 3 bases, and 1 base had no gene match. CDR1 SEHNR and CDR2 FQNEAQ come from the germline V gene (reference sequence). This CDR3 has 14 amino acids. Written as DNA, the CDR3 is TGTGCCAGCAGCTTGACAGGGGGGACCGGGGAGCTGTTTTTT. It is translated as CASSLTGGTGELFF.

This clone was found once. CDR3 loop: CASSPGSGKGEEKLFF. For the CDR3, the DNA is TGTGCCAGCAGCCCCGGGTCCGGGAAGGGAGAAGAAAAACTGTTTTTT. The chain is built from TRBV4-2 and TRBJ1-4; D is ambiguous. The CDR3 runs to 16 residues. In germline, CDR1 is LGHNA, CDR2 YNFKEQ. V was pared by 4 bases and J by 8 bases, with 20 bases between.

The chain employs TRBV7-9 and TRBJ1-5; 7 nucleotides match TRBD1. This CDR3 has 16 residues. Germline CDR1 SEHNR, CDR2 FQNEAQ (reference sequence). The V and J ends lost 1 base and 4 bases, in that order; junction bases with no gene match: 7. CDR3 nucleotide sequence: TGTGCCAGCAGCTTAGGACAGGGTGAGGGTAATCAGCCCCAGCATTTT. Amino acid sequence: CASSLGQGEGNQPQHF. Filled out from reference TRBV7-9 and TRBJ1-5, the complete variable domain reads DTGVSQNPRHKITKRGQNVTFRCDPISEHNRLYWYRQTLGQGPEFLTYFQNEAQLEKSRLLSDRFSAERPKGSFSTLEIQRTEQGDSAMYLCASSLGQGEGNQPQHFGDGTRLSIL.

The chain has TRBV5-1 and TRBJ2-7, with D perhaps TRBD2 (5 bases). The CDR3 has 13 residues. Trimming cost V 4 bases and J 2 bases, with 10 bases left between them. In germline, CDR1 is SGHRS, CDR2 YFSETQ. Here the CDR3 DNA reads TGCGCCAGCAGCCCGGGGAGCCCCTACGAGCAGTACTTC. Translating gives CASSPGSPYEQYF. Combining the CDR3 with reference TRBV5-1 and TRBJ2-7 gives the whole variable domain KAGVTQTPRYLIKTRGQQVTLSCSPISGHRSVSWYQQTPGQGLQFLFEYFSETQRNKGNFPGRFSGRQFSNSRSEMNVSTLELGDSALYLCASSPGSPYEQYFGPGTRLTVT.

The chain carries TRBV27 and TRBJ1-1; 9 bases match TRBD1. V shed 5 bases and J 4 bases; nucleotides not matched to a gene: 8. The CDR3 totals 15 residues. Per the germline V gene, CDR1 is MNHEY and CDR2 is SMNVEV (reference sequence). Here the CDR3 reads CASSPATGGITEAFF. CDR3 bases: TGTGCCAGCAGTCCGGCGACAGGGGGAATCACTGAAGCTTTCTTT.